This paragraph covers one T cell receptor beta chain sequence. This clonotype was seen ten or more times. Its antigen remains undetermined. Qualities for individual bases were not recorded, and no much larger clone is one base off. The intended sense of this specimen's treatment or condition label: allogeneic hematopoietic cell transplantation with graft depleted of TCRalphabeta T cells and CD19 B cells. The children who served as transplant recipients had been given grafts of TCRalphabeta/CD19-depleted allogeneic hematopoietic cells. This entry belongs to a study of T-cell reconstitution after alpha-beta-depleted transplantation in children (dated by TCRdb to the mid-2010s). With regard to the full study: The study quantitatively tracked T-cell immune reconstitution after TCRalphabeta/CD19-depleted allogeneic hematopoietic cell transplantation in children using TCR repertoire profiling. The research as a whole found: In some patients, the high TCRbeta diversity seen at day 60 was put down to recipient T cells and intrathymic progenitors that had survived conditioning. The apparently early recovery of alphabetaT-cell counts about two months after transplant reportedly depended on only several hundred rapidly expanded clones that came from non-depleted graft cells. Hyperexpanded clone frequencies declined over subsequent months; after one year, T-cell counts and TCRbeta diversity were mostly attributed to newly produced T cells.

Library construction relied on PCR. Sequencing was performed on an Illumina HiSeq 2500. TCR library preparation used molecular barcoding, with unique molecular identifiers applied to normalize quantification of the TCRbeta repertoire. The public sequencing data were trimmed at Q25 with fastp and processed into clonotypes with MiXCR by TCRdb, which kept only in-frame beta chains. For every CDR3 protein sequence, its rows merge into one entry that carries the most common genes and DNA. The sample table lists more than 200,000 distinct CDR3 sequences, around a sixth of them with a count of one. The leading ten clones occupy approximately 40% of the sample. From its cysteine to its phenylalanine, the CDR3 spans 16 amino acids. Solely the CDR3 DNA is kept, with 48 bases framed from the first base. CDR1 SGHRS and CDR2 YFSETQ are derived from the germline V gene. The V and J ends are trimmed by 0 bases and 6 bases, leaving 13 bases between them.

Sequenced material: PBMCs, mostly from graft donor cells, taken 360 days after TCRalphabeta/CD19-depleted stem cell transplant. The sequence joins TRBV5-1 to TRBJ1-6; no D segment can be confidently identified. This receptor was identified in a male patient between 2 and 9 years old who had a stem cell transplant for acute lymphoblastic leukemia, so the T cells may come from the graft donor. The CDR3 region has the sequence CASSLDPGRTNSPLHF. In nucleotides, the sequence is TGCGCCAGCAGCTTGGATCCCGGACGGACTAATTCACCCCTCCACTTT.